Listed below are T cell receptor beta chains from one sample, sequenced in a study of shared clonotypes between healthy human individuals. Sequencing used immunoSEQ multiplex PCR; TCRdb keeps in-frame clones, though not all of them. The repertoire has more than 1.2 million clones, approximately 98.5% of them found once; the top ten carry 0.36%. Sequencing was carried out using naive CD4+ T cells sorted from blood. Receptors originate from a man under 40 in good health. CDR3s include the opening cysteine and the closing phenylalanine or tryptophan. Each record gives: CDR3 protein, CDR3 DNA, D gene, J gene, clone size, V gene. A D gene is named only where the DNA matches it firmly. Clone sizes are given selectively: once, few, many, or a class where the clone is expanded.

CDR3: CASSYRGQGRDQPQHF
DNA: TGTGCCAGCAGTTACCGCGGACAGGGCAGGGATCAGCCCCAGCATTTT
D: TRBD1
J: TRBJ1-5
size: NA
V: TRBV6-5

CDR3: CASSYYGTGDGYTF
DNA: TGTGCCAGCAGTTACTATGGGACAGGGGATGGCTACACCTTC
D: TRBD1
J: TRBJ1-2
size: NA
V: TRBV6-5

CDR3: CASSLEGGRGYTF
DNA: TGTGCCAGCAGCTTAGAGGGGGGTAGGGGCTACACCTTC
D: NA
J: TRBJ1-2
size: NA
V: TRBV11-2

CDR3: CSARSDREAFF
DNA: TGCAGTGCTAGAAGCGACAGGGAAGCTTTCTTT
D: NA
J: TRBJ1-1
size: NA
V: TRBV20-1

CDR3: CASSRGPFSYEQYF
DNA: TGTGCCAGCAGCCGGGGACCATTTTCCTACGAGCAGTACTTC
D: NA
J: TRBJ2-7
size: NA
V: TRBV28

CDR3: CSVSGTGTYGYTF
DNA: TGCAGCGTCTCCGGGACAGGGACCTATGGCTACACCTTC
D: TRBD1
J: TRBJ1-2
size: NA
V: TRBV29-1

CDR3: CASSSPGQGYNEQFF
DNA: TGTGCCAGCAGTAGTCCGGGACAGGGCTACAATGAGCAGTTCTTC
D: TRBD1
J: TRBJ2-1
size: NA
V: TRBV28

CDR3: CASSLADEQPQHF
DNA: TGTGCCAGCAGCTTAGCGGATGAGCAGCCCCAGCATTTT
D: NA
J: TRBJ1-5
size: NA
V: TRBV7-9

CDR3: CASREPGNTDTQYF
DNA: TGTGCCAGTAGAGAGCCAGGGAACACAGATACGCAGTATTTT
D: NA
J: TRBJ2-3
size: NA
V: TRBV19

CDR3: CASSPAGTGGFENIQYF
DNA: TGTGCCAGCAGCCCCGCCGGGACAGGGGGCTTCGAAAACATTCAGTACTTC
D: TRBD1
J: TRBJ2-4
size: NA
V: TRBV7-3

CDR3: CASSIRQDSGEQYF
DNA: TGTGCCAGCAGTATAAGACAGGATTCCGGCGAGCAGTACTTC
D: NA
J: TRBJ2-7
size: NA
V: TRBV27

CDR3: CASSYLAGERNTQYF
DNA: TGTGCCAGCAGCTACCTAGCGGGAGAGAGAAATACGCAGTATTTT
D: TRBD2
J: TRBJ2-3
size: NA
V: TRBV7-2

CDR3: CASSRQGANTEAFF
DNA: TGTGCCAGCAGTCGACAGGGCGCGAACACTGAAGCTTTCTTT
D: TRBD1
J: TRBJ1-1
size: NA
V: TRBV6-5

CDR3: CASSPGGGLFF
DNA: TGTGCCAGCAGCCCGGGGGGGGGATTGTTTTTT
D: NA
J: TRBJ1-4
size: NA
V: TRBV11-2

CDR3: CASSSASNEQFF
DNA: TGTGCCAGCAGCTCCGCGAGCAATGAGCAGTTCTTC
D: NA
J: TRBJ2-1
size: NA
V: TRBV7-2

CDR3: CASSEGWVSHETQYF
DNA: TGTGCCAGCAGTGAAGGGTGGGTTAGTCACGAGACCCAGTACTTC
D: NA
J: TRBJ2-5
size: NA
V: TRBV2

CDR3: CASWMGRPNTEAFF
DNA: TGTGCCAGCTGGATGGGCAGGCCGAACACTGAAGCTTTCTTT
D: NA
J: TRBJ1-1
size: NA
V: TRBV18

CDR3: CASSIAGQVYGYTF
DNA: TGTGCCAGTAGTATAGCCGGACAGGTATATGGCTACACCTTC
D: TRBD1
J: TRBJ1-2
size: NA
V: TRBV19

CDR3: CASRKGLAGENGELFF
DNA: TGTGCCAGCAGAAAAGGACTAGCGGGAGAGAACGGGGAGCTGTTTTTT
D: TRBD2
J: TRBJ2-2
size: NA
V: TRBV6-4

CDR3: CASSDSLGYF
DNA: TGTGCCAGCAGTGACAGCCTCGGTTACTTC
D: NA
J: TRBJ2-7
size: NA
V: TRBV6-1

CDR3: CASTNASYGYTF
DNA: TGTGCCAGTACCAATGCCTCCTATGGCTACACCTTC
D: NA
J: TRBJ1-2
size: NA
V: TRBV19

CDR3: CASSPGLSSYNEQFF
DNA: TGCGCCAGCAGCCCTGGGTTAAGCTCCTACAATGAGCAGTTCTTC
D: NA
J: TRBJ2-1
size: once
V: TRBV5-1

CDR3: CASSYSRFMNTGELFF
DNA: TGTGCCAGCAGTTACTCGAGGTTCATGAACACCGGGGAGCTGTTTTTT
D: NA
J: TRBJ2-2
size: NA
V: TRBV6-5

CDR3: CASSVDVRDEQFF
DNA: TGTGCCAGCAGCGTAGATGTAAGAGATGAGCAGTTCTTC
D: NA
J: TRBJ2-1
size: once
V: TRBV9

CDR3: CASSQGKGPGNTIYF
DNA: TGCGCCAGCAGCCAAGGAAAGGGGCCTGGAAACACCATATATTTT
D: NA
J: TRBJ1-3
size: NA
V: TRBV4-3

CDR3: CASSRGQRGERAFF
DNA: TGTGCCAGCAGCCGAGGACAGCGCGGGGAACGGGCTTTCTTT
D: NA
J: TRBJ1-1
size: NA
V: TRBV7-9

CDR3: CASSLDRGVRDTGELFF
DNA: TGTGCCAGCAGCTTAGACCGGGGTGTGCGGGACACCGGGGAGCTGTTTTTT
D: NA
J: TRBJ2-2
size: NA
V: TRBV7-8

CDR3: CASSSGEGALAKNIQYF
DNA: TGCGCCAGCAGCTCAGGGGAAGGGGCTCTAGCCAAAAACATTCAGTACTTC
D: NA
J: TRBJ2-4
size: NA
V: TRBV5-1

CDR3: CASSAQGYEQYF
DNA: TGTGCCAGCAGTGCCCAAGGGTACGAGCAGTACTTC
D: NA
J: TRBJ2-7
size: NA
V: TRBV2

CDR3: CASSRGEVYEQYF
DNA: TGTGCCAGCAGTCGTGGAGAAGTCTACGAGCAGTACTTC
D: NA
J: TRBJ2-7
size: once
V: TRBV2

CDR3: CASSKVGSTDTQYF
DNA: TGTGCCAGCAGCAAAGTAGGGTCCACAGATACGCAGTATTTT
D: NA
J: TRBJ2-3
size: NA
V: TRBV11-3

CDR3: CASNHGGAHSNQPQHF
DNA: TGTGCCAGTAACCATGGGGGGGCGCATAGCAATCAGCCCCAGCATTTT
D: NA
J: TRBJ1-5
size: once
V: TRBV19

CDR3: CASSTRGGVMYGYTF
DNA: TGTGCCAGCAGCACACGAGGGGGGGTAATGTATGGCTACACCTTC
D: NA
J: TRBJ1-2
size: once
V: TRBV7-2

CDR3: CASSLAFGGGEQYF
DNA: TGTGCCAGCAGCTTAGCATTTGGGGGAGGTGAGCAGTACTTC
D: NA
J: TRBJ2-7
size: NA
V: TRBV7-9

CDR3: CASSLAGLANYGYTF
DNA: TGTGCCAGCAGCTTAGCAGGGTTAGCTAACTATGGCTACACCTTC
D: NA
J: TRBJ1-2
size: NA
V: TRBV7-9

CDR3: CASSPTRRGLYEQYF
DNA: TGTGCCAGCAGCCCCACTCGACGGGGACTTTACGAGCAGTACTTC
D: NA
J: TRBJ2-7
size: NA
V: TRBV7-8

CDR3: CASSQDFQPPYQPQHF
DNA: TGCGCCAGCAGCCAAGATTTCCAGCCACCCTATCAGCCCCAGCATTTT
D: NA
J: TRBJ1-5
size: NA
V: TRBV4-1

CDR3: CSVPSGYTGELFF
DNA: TGCAGCGTTCCGTCGGGGTATACCGGGGAGCTGTTTTTT
D: NA
J: TRBJ2-2
size: NA
V: TRBV29-1

CDR3: CASRLTGTGYGEQFF
DNA: TGTGCCAGCAGACTTACCGGGACAGGGTACGGTGAGCAGTTCTTC
D: TRBD1
J: TRBJ2-1
size: NA
V: TRBV6-1

CDR3: CSALPGTSYDEQYF
DNA: TGCAGCGCACTACCGGGAACCTCCTATGACGAGCAGTACTTC
D: NA
J: TRBJ2-7
size: NA
V: TRBV29-1

CDR3: CASSGGGLIEQYF
DNA: TGCGCCTCCTCCGGGGGAGGGCTCATCGAGCAGTACTTC
D: TRBD2
J: TRBJ2-7
size: NA
V: TRBV5-1

CDR3: CASSRARGLTNTEAFF
DNA: TGTGCCAGCAGCAGGGCAAGGGGCCTCACGAACACTGAAGCTTTCTTT
D: NA
J: TRBJ1-1
size: NA
V: TRBV7-9

CDR3: CASSVVGSGFTGELFF
DNA: TGTGCCAGCAGCGTAGTTGGTAGCGGGTTCACCGGGGAGCTGTTTTTT
D: TRBD2
J: TRBJ2-2
size: NA
V: TRBV9

CDR3: CASRDSRGGELFF
DNA: TGTGCCAGCAGGGATTCACGGGGCGGGGAGCTGTTTTTT
D: NA
J: TRBJ2-2
size: NA
V: TRBV2

CDR3: CASSHEGPGAGNEQFF
DNA: TGCGCCAGCAGTCATGAAGGACCGGGAGCAGGGAATGAGCAGTTCTTC
D: NA
J: TRBJ2-1
size: NA
V: TRBV4-3

CDR3: CASSLAGTPHIYTF
DNA: TGCGCCAGCAGCTTGGCAGGGACACCCCATATCTACACCTTC
D: NA
J: TRBJ1-2
size: NA
V: TRBV5-1

CDR3: CASSYNDRTDTQYF
DNA: TGTGCCAGCAGCTACAACGACCGCACAGATACGCAGTATTTT
D: NA
J: TRBJ2-3
size: NA
V: TRBV7-2

CDR3: CASSGKVEQFF
DNA: TGTGCCAGCAGCGGAAAGGTAGAGCAGTTCTTC
D: NA
J: TRBJ2-1
size: NA
V: TRBV5-6